This TCR beta chain was recovered during a study of T cell responses to AZD1222 COVID-19 vaccine. Clones were read by immunoSEQ multiplex PCR, and TCRdb kept only the in-frame ones, dropping some. The table has about 140,000 clones, over 75% seen once; the top ten hold roughly 4.7%. Study conclusions and caveats: Compared with day 0, the breadth and depth of the Spike-specific TCR repertoire rose significantly after two doses of AZD1222.

This clone was seen a single time. The antigen remains unidentified. CDR1 is MNHEY and CDR2 is SMNVEV in the germline V gene (reference sequence). V dropped 4 bases and J dropped 3 bases, with 16 bases sitting between them. The CDR3 is made up of 15 amino acids. This receptor was obtained from an adult in good health. Sequences were derived from peripheral blood, sampled on day 0 of AZD1222 vaccination. The chain is built from TRBV27 and TRBJ2-7; D not certain. The CDR3 sequence is CASSSTALSIYEQYF. The CDR3 coding sequence is TGTGCCAGCAGTTCCACAGCGCTTAGCATCTACGAGCAGTACTTC.